A single TCR beta chain is shown here with its context. V was pared by 3 bases and J by 1 base, with 9 bases between. Germline V lookup: CDR1 SQVTM, CDR2 ANQGSEA. There are 13 residues in the CDR3. RNA totalling roughly 0.45 to 1 ug underwent reverse transcription with random hexamers. The method of amplification for TCR beta CDR3 was immunoSEQ multiplex PCR, covering 54 Vbeta and 13 Jbeta. TCRdb redid the calling of the immunoSEQ multiplex PCR reads with MiXCR, one entry per CDR3 protein. The table lists roughly 200,000 distinct CDR3 sequences, 85% to 95% of them singletons. This sample stems from a study of CD8 T cells in Susac syndrome. Both CD4+ and CD8+ T cells were negatively isolated, and TEMRA cells underwent FACS enrichment.

The sequenced sample consisted of CD4+ T cells from PBMCs. This receptor was identified in a human donor in good health. V is TRBV29-1 and J is TRBJ1-1, with D perhaps matching TRBD1 (6 bases). CDR3 bases: TGCAGCGTTGAGCGAGGGGGGAACACTGAAGCTTTCTTT. Its translation is CSVERGGNTEAFF.